These 10 T cell receptor beta chains share one sample of origin, sequenced in a study of cytomegalovirus exposure and HLA in healthy donors. The data were produced by immunoSEQ multiplex PCR, yet TCRdb's version contains in-frame clones alone and is incomplete. The sample shows fewer than 250,000 clones, 86% of them seen only once. The sample consisted of PBMCs. The receptors originated from a young woman in good health and CMV-seronegative.

CDR3 bases: TGCGCCAGCAGCCAAGAGACGACTAGCGGGGCTAACACCGGGGAGCTGTTTTTT. Translated: CASSQETTSGANTGELFF. The chain employs TRBV4-1 and TRBJ2-2; TRBD2 matches at 11 bases. The CDR3 covers 18 residues. Germline V gene sequence: CDR1 MGHRA, CDR2 YSYEKL. The trim removed 0 bases at V and 2 bases at J, leaving 5 bases unmatched.

The V call is TRBV30, the J call TRBJ1-1, with D unclear. This CDR3 has 15 residues. V lost 4 bases, J lost 3 bases, and 18 bases lay in between. The germline V gene encodes CDR1 GTSNPN and CDR2 SVGIG (reference sequence). The CDR3 is CAWTKEEFFHTEAFF. The CDR3 DNA reads TGTGCCTGGACTAAGGAGGAGTTCTTCCACACTGAAGCTTTCTTT.

The genes are TRBV30 and TRBJ2-5; tentatively, D is TRBD1 (5 bases). Germline loops: CDR1 GTSNPN, CDR2 SVGIG (reference sequence). Trimming took off 4 bases at V and 0 bases at J, with 9 bases between the two ends. CDR3 length: 13 amino acids. The CDR3 DNA follows: TGTGCCTGGATACCAGGGAACCAAGAGACCCAGTACTTC. As protein: CAWIPGNQETQYF.

This clone was detected only once. The chain couples TRBV30 to TRBJ2-1; the match to TRBD1 covers 9 bases. This CDR3 is 16 amino acids long. Trimming cost V 0 bases and J 4 bases; bases outside gene matches: 7. Per the germline V gene, CDR1 is GTSNPN and CDR2 is SVGIG (reference sequence). The CDR3 sequence: CAWSVPATGGYNEQFF. The CDR3 DNA is TGTGCCTGGAGTGTACCAGCGACAGGGGGTTACAATGAGCAGTTCTTC.

The V call is TRBV9, the J call TRBJ2-7; 8 bases line up with TRBD2. This CDR3 has 16 residues. Looked up from germline, CDR1 is SGDLS and CDR2 is YYNGEE. V dropped 4 bases and J dropped 5; count of bases not matched to a gene: 14. CDR3 nucleotides: TGTGCCAGCAGCCAACCGCGGGACGGGGGGGCCCACGAGCAGTACTTC. This translates into CASSQPRDGGAHEQYF.

This chain joins TRBV19 and TRBJ1-5, with 11 bases identical to TRBD1. CDR1 and CDR2 from the germline V gene are LNHDA and SQIVND (reference sequence). There are 16 residues in the CDR3. Trimming took 6 bases from V and 3 from J; bases not matched to a gene: 7. The CDR3 is CASRGQGAGNNQPQHF. DNA of the CDR3: TGTGCCAGTAGAGGACAGGGGGCTGGGAACAATCAGCCCCAGCATTTT.

This clone was found once. V usage is TRBV5-1 and J usage is TRBJ2-3, with D hard to call. Germline assignment: CDR1 SGHRS and CDR2 YFSETQ. CDR3 size: 17 residues. Trimming left V 3 bases short and J 0 bases short, with 17 bases between. The CDR3 spells CASSSFSRSASTDTQYF. CDR3 sequence (DNA): TGCGCCAGCAGCTCCTTTTCGAGAAGTGCTAGCACAGATACGCAGTATTTT.

The chain recombines TRBV27 with TRBJ2-3; possibly TRBD2 for D (6 bases). Trimming removed 6 bases from V and 6 bases from J, with 16 bases in between. Germline V gene data show CDR1 as MNHEY and CDR2 as SMNVEV (reference sequence). This CDR3 comprises 14 residues. CDR3 in DNA: TGTGCCAGCAGCCCGACTAGTTGGGGGGATACGCAGTATTTT. The encoded protein is CASSPTSWGDTQYF.

V usage is TRBV5-1 and J usage is TRBJ2-5; weak D call: TRBD2 (5 bases). The CDR3 loop spans 13 amino acids. Trimming cost V 1 base and J 4 bases, with 8 bases left between them. Germline values: CDR1 SGHRS, CDR2 YFSETQ. The DNA for the CDR3 is TGCGCCAGCAGCTTGCGGGAACTAGAGACCCAGTACTTC. Translated, it gives CASSLRELETQYF.

This clone has a handful of counts. This chain joins TRBV5-1 and TRBJ1-1; a possible D gene is TRBD1 (5 bases). Germline V gene sequence: CDR1 SGHRS, CDR2 YFSETQ. V dropped 0 bases and J dropped 1 base, with 10 bases sitting between them. The CDR3 spans 15 residues. CDR3 sequence: CASSLGLTGNTEAFF. DNA of the CDR3: TGCGCCAGCAGCTTGGGTCTTACAGGGAACACTGAAGCTTTCTTT.